The 25 T cell receptor beta chains presented below share a single source sample, sequenced in a study of CD8 T cells in ankylosing spondylitis. No antigens are known for them. MiXCR, applied by TCRdb to the 5' RACE reads, yields one record per CDR3 protein. The sample has 700,000 to 850,000 distinct CDR3 sequences, 10% to 15% seen once. Findings and caveats of the study: It appeared that ankylosing spondylitis blood was characterized by a TCR beta motif of several highly homologous variants.

Sequenced: blood, either unsorted or a sorted T cell fraction (not recorded which). The receptors here all came from a male donor with ankylosing spondylitis.

This clonotype has a handful of counts. V and J are TRBV12-3 or TRBV12-4 and TRBJ2-1, with D perhaps TRBD1 (6 bases). The CDR3 runs 13 residues. V lost 6 bases, J lost 8 bases, and 14 bases lay in between. The CDR3 nucleotides read TGTGCCAGCAGGGACAGAGCGATCGATGAGCAGTTCTTC. This gives the protein CASRDRAIDEQFF.

The gene calls are TRBV20-1 and TRBJ2-4, with D unresolved. The CDR3 sequence is 14 residues long. Germline V gene lookup returns CDR1 DFQATT and CDR2 SNEGSKA (reference sequence). Trimming shortened V by 6 bases and J by 0 bases, and 12 bases separated the two germline ends. The CDR3 sequence is CSATPPIAKNIQYF. The CDR3 nucleotides read TGCAGTGCCACCCCCCCTATAGCCAAAAACATTCAGTACTTC.

This chain links TRBV6-5 with TRBJ2-5; TRBD2 matches at 11 bases. Trimming cost V 4 bases and J 7 bases; bases outside gene matches: 8. This CDR3 is built from 15 residues. CDR1 MNHEY and CDR2 SVGAGI come from the germline V gene. The CDR3 nucleotides are TGTGCCAGCAGTTCCCCGGGACTAGCGGTGGGGACCCAGTACTTC. As protein: CASSSPGLAVGTQYF.

This clonotype was detected only a few times. The chain carries TRBV7-2 and TRBJ1-2, with a possible D match to TRBD1 (6 bases). The ends were cut back, 5 bases at V and 8 bases at J, with 21 bases in the middle. The CDR3 has 15 amino acids. Germline assignment: CDR1 SGHTA and CDR2 FQGNSA. CDR3 in amino acids: CASSPLGGLEYGYTF. Here the CDR3 DNA reads TGTGCCAGCAGCCCGTTGGGGGGGCTGGAGTACGGCTACACCTTC.

The table lists this clonotype with a few counts. V usage is TRBV29-1 and J usage is TRBJ1-1; 10 positions match TRBD1. After removal of 5 bases from V and 3 bases from J, the junction contained 3 bases not matched to a gene. CDR1 is SQVTM and CDR2 is ANQGSEA in the germline V gene. CDR3 length equals 13 residues. CDR3 sequence reads: CSVKGQGDTEAFF. The CDR3, as DNA: TGCAGCGTTAAAGGACAGGGGGACACTGAAGCTTTCTTT.

This clonotype has a count of ten or more. The chain has TRBV29-1 and TRBJ1-2; D is possibly TRBD1 (6 bases). This CDR3 has 14 residues. Germline-derived CDR1 and CDR2 are SQVTM and ANQGSEA. Deletions cut 0 bases from V and 6 bases from J, with 14 bases between. Here the CDR3 reads CSVEDQWGADGYTF. DNA for the CDR3: TGCAGCGTTGAAGATCAGTGGGGGGCGGATGGCTACACCTTC.

This clonotype was observed at least ten times. This sequence joins TRBV5-1 and TRBJ2-1, with D unresolved. The germline V gene has CDR1 SGHRS and CDR2 YFSETQ. The V and J ends lost 1 base and 4 bases respectively, with 9 bases between them. This CDR3 is 14 amino acids long. The CDR3 nucleotides read TGCGCCAGCAGCTTGCCTCGCCCATACAATGAGCAGTTCTTC. Amino acid sequence: CASSLPRPYNEQFF.

This clonotype was observed a few times. The chain combines TRBV29-1 with TRBJ1-1; perhaps TRBD1 as D (5 bases). The CDR3 has 14 amino acids. Trimming removed 5 bases at V and 0 bases at J, with 13 bases between. In germline, CDR1 is SQVTM, CDR2 ANQGSEA. As DNA, the CDR3 is TGCAGCGTTTTACGAGACAGAGTGAACACTGAAGCTTTCTTT. It yields the protein CSVLRDRVNTEAFF.

This clonotype has only a few counts. The V and J genes are TRBV6-1 and TRBJ1-4, with 9 bases aligning to TRBD1. CDR1 and CDR2 from the germline V gene are MNHNS and SASEGT. The CDR3 is 14 residues long. Germline trimming cut 6 bases from V and 8 bases from J; bases unmatched to any gene: 7. The CDR3: CASRPGQGGEKLFF. The CDR3 DNA sequence: TGTGCCAGCAGACCGGGACAGGGAGGGGAAAAACTGTTTTTT.

This clonotype showed up just a few times. The V and J genes are TRBV20-1 and TRBJ2-5; the D gene could be TRBD1 or TRBD2 (6 bases each). Trimming removed 0 bases from V and 4 bases from J, with 15 bases in between. Germline CDR1 is DFQATT and CDR2 is SNEGSKA (reference sequence). The CDR3 runs to 15 residues. CDR3 protein: CSARDGGRRGETQYF. CDR3 DNA sequence: TGCAGTGCTAGAGATGGGGGGCGCCGAGGAGAGACCCAGTACTTC.

This clonotype was seen a handful of times. The chain uses TRBV29-1 and TRBJ2-1; D is possibly TRBD2 (5 bases). Per the germline V gene, CDR1 is SQVTM and CDR2 is ANQGSEA. CDR3 length: 16 amino acids. V was clipped by 1 base and J by 3 bases, with 16 bases between them. The CDR3 spells CSVEVVGARVYNEQFF. Here the CDR3 DNA reads TGCAGCGTTGAAGTGGTCGGTGCGAGGGTCTACAATGAGCAGTTCTTC.

CDR3 DNA sequence: TGTGCCAGCTCACCACGTGCACAGGTCGTCACTGAAGCTTTCTTT. Amino acid sequence: CASSPRAQVVTEAFF. The chain has TRBV18 and TRBJ1-1; possibly TRBD1 for D (5 bases). This CDR3 comprises 15 residues. CDR1 KGHSH and CDR2 LQKENI come from the germline V gene. Between the trimmed V and J ends, which lost 1 base and 4 bases, there was a span of 13 bases. Variable domain in full (rest from reference TRBV18 and TRBJ1-1): NAGVMQNPRHLVRRRGQEARLRCSPMKGHSHVYWYRQLPEEGLKFMVYLQKENIIDESGMPKERFSAEFPKEGPSILRIQQVVRGDSAAYFCASSPRAQVVTEAFFGQGTRLTVV.

In this sample, this clonotype turned up many times. V is TRBV5-1 and J is TRBJ2-1; D gene uncertain. In germline, CDR1 is SGHRS, CDR2 YFSETQ. The CDR3 loop spans 16 amino acids. Deletions cut 0 bases from V and 2 bases from J, with 12 bases between. The CDR3 region is CASSLDGLTPYNEQFF. The CDR3 DNA sequence: TGCGCCAGCAGCTTGGACGGTCTTACCCCCTACAATGAGCAGTTCTTC.

This clonotype was picked up a small number of times. The chain couples TRBV15 to TRBJ2-7; D call uncertain. There are 14 residues in the CDR3. Trimming pared 0 bases from V and 0 bases from J, leaving 6 bases between. Germline V gene sequence: CDR1 LNHNV, CDR2 YYDKDF (reference sequence). The CDR3 nucleotides read TGTGCCACCAGCAGAGATCCTTTCTCCTACGAGCAGTACTTC. Translating it yields CATSRDPFSYEQYF.

The chain is built from TRBV7-2 and TRBJ2-7, with D uncertain. Germline CDR1 SGHTA, CDR2 FQGNSA. The CDR3 consists of 15 residues. The V end lost 1 base, the J end lost 0 bases, and 10 bases lay between the germline ends. The CDR3 here is CASSLVLTVSYEQYF. The CDR3 nucleotides are TGTGCCAGCAGCTTAGTTCTAACGGTCTCCTACGAGCAGTACTTC.

This clonotype was counted at least ten times. The chain carries TRBV20-1 and TRBJ2-7; D gene unclear. Trimming took off 3 bases at V and 3 bases at J, with 12 bases between the two ends. The CDR3 runs to 13 residues. Germline CDR1 reads DFQATT; CDR2 reads SNEGSKA (reference sequence). CDR3 sequence (DNA): TGCAGTGCTAGTAACTCTGGCCGCTACGAGCAGTACTTC. This translates into CSASNSGRYEQYF.

This clonotype was detected only a few times. This chain links TRBV10-3 with TRBJ1-5; D is ambiguous. The germline V gene has CDR1 ENHRY and CDR2 SYGVKD. V was cut by 2 bases and J by 2 bases, with 10 bases left in between. CDR3 length: 15 amino acids. CDR3 DNA: TGTGCCATCAGTGAGGGTAGGGATGGCAATCAGCCCCAGCATTTT. It is translated as CAISEGRDGNQPQHF.

The chain carries TRBV29-1 and TRBJ2-3, with 11 bases aligning to TRBD2. With V trimmed by 6 bases and J by 4 bases, 9 bases remained unmatched. CDR3 length: 15 residues. Germline V gives CDR1 SQVTM, CDR2 ANQGSEA. The CDR3 sequence: CSVEGLAGGPDTQYF. CDR3 coding DNA: TGCAGCGTCGAGGGGCTAGCGGGGGGTCCAGATACGCAGTATTTT.

This clonotype turned up a few times. V and J are TRBV20-1 and TRBJ1-3; D might be TRBD1 (5 bases). The CDR3 is 15 amino acids. Germline assignment: CDR1 DFQATT and CDR2 SNEGSKA (reference sequence). V gave up 1 base and J gave up 3 bases, with 13 bases separating them. The CDR3 region has the DNA TGCAGTGCTAGAGTCGGGGGGACGGGTGGAAACACCATATATTTT. Amino acid sequence: CSARVGGTGGNTIYF.

In this sample, this clonotype turned up a few times. The rearrangement links TRBV2 to TRBJ2-5; D is possibly TRBD1 (6 bases). The CDR3 length is 14 residues. Germline CDR1 reads SNHLY; CDR2 reads FYNNEI. The germline V and J ends were trimmed by 2 bases and 1 base, with 8 bases remaining between them. The CDR3 bases are TGTGCCAGCAGTGAAAGGGGGTTCCAAGAGACCCAGTACTTC. Protein sequence: CASSERGFQETQYF. Full variable domain (rest looked up from reference TRBV2 and TRBJ2-5): EPEVTQTPSHQVTQMGQEVILRCVPISNHLYFYWYRQILGQKVEFLVSFYNNEISEKSEIFDDQFSVERPDGSNFTLKIRSTKLEDSAMYFCASSERGFQETQYFGPGTRLLVL.

This clonotype was found many times. The rearrangement joins TRBV12-3 or TRBV12-4 to TRBJ1-2, with a tentative D call TRBD1 (5 bases). The CDR3 is 14 amino acids. Trimming shortened V by 3 bases and J by 4 bases, and 12 bases separated the two germline ends. This CDR3 is CASSFDSSRYGYTF. In nucleotides, the CDR3 is TGTGCCAGCAGTTTCGACAGTTCACGCTATGGCTACACCTTC.

The rearrangement uses TRBV6-5 and TRBJ2-2; D is perhaps TRBD1 (8 bases). Germline V lookup: CDR1 MNHEY, CDR2 SVGAGI. Trimming shortened V by 4 bases and J by 8 bases, and 14 bases separated the two germline ends. CDR3 length: 14 amino acids. CDR3 DNA sequence: TGTGCCAGCAGTTCCCAACAGGGGGGGGGGGAGCTGTTTTTT. This encodes CASSSQQGGGELFF.

This clonotype occurred a few times. DNA for the CDR3: TGTGCCAGCAGGCGGGGGGGGGCGACCACAGATACGCAGTATTTT. It is translated as CASRRGGATTDTQYF. This chain uses TRBV12-3 or TRBV12-4 with TRBJ2-3; TRBD2 aligns across 9 bases. J was trimmed by 2 bases and V by 6 bases; bases with no gene match: 6. The CDR3 length is 15 residues.

The V gene is TRBV20-1, the J gene TRBJ2-5; the D is unclear. The CDR3 consists of 13 residues. Germline V gives CDR1 DFQATT, CDR2 SNEGSKA (reference sequence). V lost 3 bases and J lost 4, with 12 bases in between. Here the CDR3 DNA reads TGCAGTGCTAGTCCCCTCCCTGGAGAGACCCAGTACTTC. This encodes CSASPLPGETQYF.

In this sample, this clonotype turned up a few times. The V gene is TRBV5-1, the J gene TRBJ2-1; D might be TRBD2 (6 bases). CDR3 length equals 14 residues. V was shortened by 5 bases and J by 8 bases, with 17 bases between the two germline ends. In germline, CDR1 is SGHRS, CDR2 YFSETQ. Written as DNA, the CDR3 is TGCGCCAGCAGGGAGTCTAGCGCCGTCCATGAGCAGTTCTTC. Translated: CASRESSAVHEQFF.